The clone carrying this TCR beta chain was recorded many times. The data derive from a study of T cell repertoires in cytomegalovirus infection. In the study overall: In public TCR beta signatures, there were indications of both CMV infection and matching HLA type.

The CDR3 length is 13 residues. Trimming took 10 bases from V and 2 from J; bases not matched to a gene: 8. Germline V gene data show CDR1 as MDHEN and CDR2 as SYDVKM. TCRdb called the reads again in MiXCR, with one record for every CDR3 protein. The data show fewer than 550,000 distinct CDR3 sequences, with 16% seen just once and 20% to 30% held by the top ten. Sequenced input: CD8+ T cells from PBMCs. The clonotype comes from a human donor in good health (CMV status not recorded). Some clones in this sample may be carry-over from other donors' samples. The V call is TRBV28, the J call TRBJ2-7; 7 bases are shared with TRBD1. In nucleotides, the CDR3 is TGTGCCATTCAACAGGGGTTCGCCTACGAGCAGTACTTC. Its translation is CAIQQGFAYEQYF.